The following is a T cell receptor (beta chain) sequence with its context. The data stem from a study of blood T cell repertoires in COVID-19. Whole-study context: Samples representing acute and convalescent COVID-19 were sourced from the United States, Italy and Spain. T cells, B-cell-depleted T cells, or PBMCs provided the cDNA or gDNA that served as material.

V was pared by 6 bases and J by 4 bases, with 8 bases of the junction left unmatched. Germline lookup yields CDR1 MRHNA and CDR2 SNTAGT. This CDR3 spans 14 amino acids. Original processing methods: The authors estimated nucleated cell counts from reference gene primer amplification. Profiled with immunoSEQ multiplex PCR; TCRdb holds only in-frame clones, not every one. The D gene and trimming were derived from the DNA, and the V and J assignments and clone size from that table. The top ten hold around 9.8% of the sample, which has around 120,000 clones, about four fifths seen once. The chain recombines TRBV6-4 with TRBJ1-2; 7 bases fit TRBD1. What was sequenced was peripheral blood. This TCR was recovered from a man aged 40-55 years with active or convalescent COVID-19. CDR3 nucleotide sequence: TGTGCCAGCAGGAAACCGACAGGGCTCTATGGCTACACCTTC. Its translation is CASRKPTGLYGYTF.